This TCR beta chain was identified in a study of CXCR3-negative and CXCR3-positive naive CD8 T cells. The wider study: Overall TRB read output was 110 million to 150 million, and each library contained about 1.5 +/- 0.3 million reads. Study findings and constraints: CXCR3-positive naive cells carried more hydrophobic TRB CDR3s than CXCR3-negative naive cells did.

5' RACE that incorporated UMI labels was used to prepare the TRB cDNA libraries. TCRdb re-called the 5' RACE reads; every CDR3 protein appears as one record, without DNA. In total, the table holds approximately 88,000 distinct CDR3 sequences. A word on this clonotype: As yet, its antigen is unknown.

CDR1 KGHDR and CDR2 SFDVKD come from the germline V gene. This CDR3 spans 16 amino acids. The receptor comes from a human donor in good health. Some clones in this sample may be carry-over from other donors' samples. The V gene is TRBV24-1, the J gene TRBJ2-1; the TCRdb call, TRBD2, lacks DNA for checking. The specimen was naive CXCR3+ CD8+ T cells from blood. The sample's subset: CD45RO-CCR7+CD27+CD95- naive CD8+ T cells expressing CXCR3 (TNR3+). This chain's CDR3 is CATSDSRLAGVSEQFF.